This T cell receptor (beta chain) was identified during a study of cytomegalovirus exposure and HLA in healthy donors. Across the whole study: Some 77 million unique TCRs from HLA-typed donors were held in an early release of data.

The primer mix had 60 Vbeta and 13 Jbeta primers. The repertoire was sequenced with immunoSEQ multiplex PCR; TCRdb's copy has only in-frame clones and lacks some. The data hold about 160,000 clones, with roughly 80% observed a single time. Details on this clone: Antigen specificity is unknown.

Study-level points and caveats: Productive rates of about 87% or about 30% were seen for most TCR beta V segments in an earlier analysis.

V lost 0 bases and J lost 7; bases outside the gene matches: 14. Per germline, CDR1 SGDLS and CDR2 YYNGEE. CDR3 length: 18 residues. This TCR came from a woman aged 45-60 years in good health and CMV-seronegative. Sequences were obtained from PBMCs. The rearrangement uses TRBV9 and TRBJ2-1; 9 nucleotides match TRBD2. For the CDR3, the DNA is TGTGCCAGCAGCGTAGACCCTGTGGCCTGGCTAGCGGGAAATGAGCAGTTCTTC. It encodes CASSVDPVAWLAGNEQFF.